Sequencing of this T cell receptor beta chain was carried out in a study of shared clonotypes between healthy human individuals. Sequenced by immunoSEQ multiplex PCR; TCRdb stores in-frame clones only, minus some. Of millions of clones listed, about 95% are singletons. Naive CD8 cells were CD45RO-negative, positively selected for CCR7, excluding terminally differentiated effector memory CD45RA+ cells. Nashville, Tennessee was home to all donors, each a Caucasian adult. Germline V CDR1 and CDR2: SNHLY, FYNNEI. Trimming removed 6 bases from V and 2 bases from J; junction bases left unmatched: 2. CDR3 size: 14 residues. The table lists this clone with a count of one.

The receptor was derived from a man aged 18 to 29 in good health. Sequences were obtained from naive CD8+ T cells sorted from blood. The chain uses TRBV2 and TRBJ2-3, with 10 bases matching TRBD2. The CDR3 reads CASRLAGYTDTQYF. The CDR3 nucleotides are TGTGCCAGCAGACTAGCGGGGTACACAGATACGCAGTATTTT.